This T cell receptor beta chain was retrieved from a study of blood T cells in healthy people across ages. The germline V and J ends were trimmed by 3 bases and 4 bases, with 16 bases remaining between them. Germline CDR1 reads LGHNA; CDR2 reads YSLEER. This CDR3 region has 16 residues. PCR was performed a second time for roughly 7 to 12 cycles using a sample-barcoded 5' primer and a J-beta primer mix. MiXCR, run by TCRdb on the 5' RACE reads, gives a single entry per CDR3 protein. The table records 800,000 to 1,300,000 distinct CDR3 sequences, about 25% of them present only once. Separately, the same data were catalogued under a study of T cells of mothers and their children.

The chain links TRBV4-3 to TRBJ2-1; D might be TRBD1 or TRBD2, each matching 5 bases. What was sequenced was blood. This TCR came from a girl aged 2-10 years in good health. CDR3 bases: TGCGCCAGCAGCCAGGGGGTTTTAACGATTTACAATGAGCAGTTCTTC. This sequence encodes CASSQGVLTIYNEQFF.